The T cell receptor (beta chain) described here comes from a study of blood T cells in healthy people across ages. Broader study findings: TCR beta diversity tracked closely with naive T cell percentage. TCR beta diversity per million T cells fell roughly linearly with age.

The CDR3 has 15 residues. Per germline, CDR1 MDHEN and CDR2 SYDVKM. Trimming removed 4 bases from V and 0 bases from J, with 12 bases in between. Total RNA amounts of at least 5 micrograms were extracted per sample. On this clonotype: Its antigen is not known.

For the second PCR, which ran for roughly 7 to 11 cycles, a sample-barcoded 5' primer and a J-beta primer mix were used. In TCRdb, the 5' RACE reads were re-called with MiXCR into one record per CDR3 protein. The sample holds roughly 930,000 distinct CDR3 sequences, around 49% seen once. This clonotype was obtained from a man aged 25 to 45 in good health. This rearrangement joins TRBV28 to TRBJ1-1; D is ambiguous. The source material was blood. The CDR3 nucleotides are TGTGCCAGCAGTTATTTGTCGGCCATGAACACTGAAGCTTTCTTT. Its translation is CASSYLSAMNTEAFF.